The 18 T cell receptor beta chains listed next were all sequenced from one sample in a study of cytotoxic CD8 clonotypes in ibrutinib-treated CLL. Method: immunoSEQ multiplex PCR; TCRdb's copy keeps in-frame clones and lacks some. The sample lists thousands of clones; 60% to 75% were seen once. The sequences come from PBMCs, collected before ibrutinib treatment. The receptor set was obtained from a human donor with chronic lymphocytic leukemia.

The CDR3 sequence: CASSGGPGKGGYGYTF. CDR3 nucleotide sequence: TGCGCCAGCAGCGGAGGGCCGGGTAAGGGCGGCTATGGCTACACCTTC. The chain recombines TRBV4-1 with TRBJ1-2; D unclear. CDR1 is MGHRA and CDR2 is YSYEKL in the germline V gene. The CDR3 length is 16 residues. Trimming cost V 5 bases and J 4 bases, with 20 bases left between them.

This chain uses TRBV18 with TRBJ2-3; tentative D call: TRBD1 (6 bases). Per germline, CDR1 KGHSH and CDR2 LQKENI. The CDR3 is 13 amino acids. V lost 3 bases and J lost 3, with 7 bases in between. The CDR3 DNA reads TGTGCCAGCTCACCGGGGACAACAGATACGCAGTATTTT. It codes for CASSPGTTDTQYF. Looking up the rest from reference TRBV18 and TRBJ2-3 gives the full variable domain: NAGVMQNPRHLVRRRGQEARLRCSPMKGHSHVYWYRQLPEEGLKFMVYLQKENIIDESGMPKERFSAEFPKEGPSILRIQQVVRGDSAAYFCASSPGTTDTQYFGPGTRLTVL.

In its sample, this clone was seen once. The chain recombines TRBV5-6 with TRBJ1-1; 8 bases are a match to TRBD1. V was pared by 6 bases and J by 11 bases, with 12 bases of the junction left unmatched. The CDR3 sequence is 13 residues long. Germline V lookup: CDR1 SGHDT, CDR2 YYEEEE. The DNA for the CDR3 is TGTGCCAGCAACCCCGCTTCAGGGGGCTCGGCTTTCTTT. This codes for CASNPASGGSAFF.

The chain combines TRBV10-3 with TRBJ2-2; no reliable D call. Germline V CDR1 and CDR2: ENHRY, SYGVKD. This CDR3 is 16 amino acids long. The germline V and J ends were trimmed by 5 bases and 2 bases, with 15 bases remaining between them. The DNA of the CDR3 is TGTGCCATCAGTCCCGCTCTACTGACCAACACCGGGGAGCTGTTTTTT. Residues: CAISPALLTNTGELFF.

The chain's CDR3 is CAWSVPPHGYTF. CDR3 DNA sequence: TGTGCCTGGAGTGTACCCCCGCACGGCTACACCTTC. This chain links TRBV30 with TRBJ1-2; D gene ambiguous. CDR1 GTSNPN and CDR2 SVGIG come from the germline V gene (reference sequence). The CDR3 has 12 amino acids. Deletions cut 0 bases from V and 8 bases from J, with 10 bases between.

The V and J genes are TRBV6-5 and TRBJ2-2, with D unclear. Deletions cut 6 bases from V and 5 bases from J, with 13 bases between. This CDR3 has 14 residues. The germline V gene has CDR1 MNHEY and CDR2 SVGAGI. The CDR3 protein is CASSASRFTGELFF. For the CDR3, the DNA is TGTGCCAGCAGCGCTTCTAGATTTACCGGGGAGCTGTTTTTT.

V gene TRBV28 combines with J gene TRBJ1-6, with 7 bases identical to TRBD1. V lost 6 bases and J lost 2; bases outside the gene matches: 10. This CDR3 has 17 residues. Germline CDR1 MDHEN, CDR2 SYDVKM. For the CDR3, the DNA is TGTGCCAGCAGAAGGGGACAGTGGGGCACCTATAATTCACCCCTCCACTTT. Protein: CASRRGQWGTYNSPLHF.

The V call is TRBV9, the J call TRBJ2-1; tentatively, D is TRBD2 (6 bases). The CDR3 covers 15 residues. Trimming shortened V by 2 bases and J by 8 bases, and 17 bases separated the two germline ends. Germline loops: CDR1 SGDLS, CDR2 YYNGEE. In nucleotides, the CDR3 is TGTGCCAGCAGCGTTGAGACGGGAGATTTCCATGAGCAGTTCTTC. This encodes CASSVETGDFHEQFF. The variable domain in full, with the rest retrieved from reference TRBV9 and TRBJ2-1, is DSGVTQTPKHLITATGQRVTLRCSPRSGDLSVYWYQQSLDQGLQFLIQYYNGEERAKGNILERFSAQQFPDLHSELNLSSLELGDSALYFCASSVETGDFHEQFFGPGTRLTVL.

This chain links TRBV7-2 with TRBJ2-5; TRBD2 matches at 8 bases. V lost 3 bases, J lost 4 bases, and 10 bases stayed unmatched. Germline CDR1 and CDR2: SGHTA and FQGNSA. CDR3 length: 16 amino acids. CDR3 in DNA: TGTGCCAGCAGCTTTGGGGGGACTAGTCGACGAGAGACCCAGTACTTC. It codes for CASSFGGTSRRETQYF.

The genes are TRBV5-5 and TRBJ1-4; the D gene is possibly TRBD1 (5 bases). Trimming removed 4 bases from V and 8 bases from J, with 15 bases in between. Germline values: CDR1 SGHKS, CDR2 YYEKEE (reference sequence). This CDR3 is 14 amino acids long. CDR3 protein: CASSLPDTGEKLFF. In DNA, the CDR3 is TGTGCCAGCAGCCTCCCGGACACTGGGGAAAAACTGTTTTTT.

The chain uses TRBV2 and TRBJ2-3, with 7 nucleotides matching TRBD2. V gave up 7 bases and J gave up 6 bases; unmatched junction bases: 13. There are 15 residues in the CDR3. CDR1 and CDR2 (germline): SNHLY, FYNNEI. The CDR3 bases are TGTGCCAGCAAAATCGGGGGGAGCCACATGGATACGCAGTATTTT. Amino acids: CASKIGGSHMDTQYF.

For the CDR3, the DNA is TGTGCCAGCAGCCCCACGACTACCGGGGAGCTGTTTTTT. Translation gives CASSPTTTGELFF. The rearrangement joins TRBV7-8 to TRBJ2-2; D is unresolved. CDR1 and CDR2 (germline): SGHVS, FQNEAQ. Deletions cut 5 bases from V and 5 bases from J, with 9 bases between. This CDR3 has 13 amino acids.

This clone turned up a few times. The chain recombines TRBV7-2 with TRBJ1-2; D is ambiguous. The CDR3 covers 13 residues. The V gene's germline CDR1 is SGHTA and CDR2 FQGNSA. V lost 5 bases, J lost 2 bases, and 9 bases lay in between. The CDR3 DNA sequence: TGTGCCAGCAGCCAGAACCCCAACTATGGCTACACCTTC. Amino acid sequence: CASSQNPNYGYTF.

This clone was recorded a few times. This chain joins TRBV7-9 and TRBJ2-1, with D possibly TRBD2 on 5 matching bases. This CDR3 has 17 residues. Deletions cut 1 base from V and 5 bases from J, with 18 bases between. The germline gives CDR1 SEHNR, CDR2 FQNEAQ (reference sequence). The chain's CDR3 is CASSLVTLLARHNEQFF. Here the CDR3 DNA reads TGTGCCAGCAGCTTAGTAACCCTGCTAGCCAGACACAATGAGCAGTTCTTC.

This clone was found a few times. V is TRBV5-1 and J is TRBJ1-5; D not resolved. Germline V lookup: CDR1 SGHRS, CDR2 YFSETQ. The V end was cut by 1 base, the J end by 8 bases, with 10 bases between. The CDR3 length is 13 residues. CDR3: CASSLNNREPQHF. Written as DNA, the CDR3 is TGCGCCAGCAGCTTGAATAATCGGGAGCCCCAGCATTTT. Variable domain in full (rest from reference TRBV5-1 and TRBJ1-5): KAGVTQTPRYLIKTRGQQVTLSCSPISGHRSVSWYQQTPGQGLQFLFEYFSETQRNKGNFPGRFSGRQFSNSRSEMNVSTLELGDSALYLCASSLNNREPQHFGDGTRLSIL.

The V gene is TRBV27, the J gene TRBJ1-5, with D unclear. V lost 3 bases and J lost 4, with 7 bases in between. The CDR3 runs 13 residues. The germline gives CDR1 MNHEY, CDR2 SMNVEV (reference sequence). CDR3 protein: CASSLLPNQPQHF. CDR3 coding DNA: TGTGCCAGCAGTTTGCTTCCTAATCAGCCCCAGCATTTT.

CDR3 nucleotide sequence: TGTGCCAGCAGGAGGGACGAGTCACGTGAAAAACTGTTTTTT. This codes for CASRRDESREKLFF. J is TRBJ1-4 and V is TRBV6-5, with a weak D call TRBD1 (5 bases). Germline CDR1 is MNHEY and CDR2 is SVGAGI. The length of the CDR3 is 14 residues. V was cut by 6 bases and J by 7 bases, with 15 bases left in between.

This chain joins TRBV19 and TRBJ1-5; 7 nucleotides align to TRBD1. CDR1 is LNHDA and CDR2 is SQIVND in the germline V gene (reference sequence). Germline trimming cut 1 base from V and 4 bases from J; bases unmatched to any gene: 1. The CDR3 has 14 amino acids. The DNA for the CDR3 is TGTGCCAGTAGTATAGCAGGGGGAAATCAGCCCCAGCATTTT. Translating it yields CASSIAGGNQPQHF.